This TCR beta chain emerged from a study of blood T cell repertoires in COVID-19. As for the study in general: Samples came from the United States, Italy and Spain, spanning acute and convalescent COVID-19. In each case, the material was cDNA or gDNA derived from T cells, B-cell-depleted T cells, or PBMCs.

In the original workflow: Reference gene primers were amplified, and this amplification served to estimate nucleated cell counts. Sequenced by immunoSEQ multiplex PCR; TCRdb stores in-frame clones only, minus some. V and J calls and clone size are copied from that table; D and trimming were computed from the DNA. The table has around 110,000 clones, just under 80% seen once. The germline V gene has CDR1 DFQATT and CDR2 SNEGSKA (reference sequence). The CDR3 contains 14 residues. V was pared by 3 bases and J by 5 bases, with 14 bases between. Source material: peripheral blood. The chain couples TRBV20-1 to TRBJ2-1; possible D gene TRBD1, 6 bases. This clonotype was obtained from a man in his sixties with active or convalescent COVID-19. The CDR3 here is CSASSVGGHNEQFF. CDR3 bases: TGCAGTGCTAGTTCGGTAGGGGGTCACAATGAGCAGTTCTTC.